Here is one T cell receptor beta chain with its context. Its target is unknown. The repertoire was sequenced with immunoSEQ multiplex PCR; TCRdb's copy has only in-frame clones and lacks some. The sample records 66,000 or so clones, nearly 98% being singletons. The sample comes from a study of cytomegalovirus exposure and HLA in healthy donors. Study observations and caveats: First-cohort TCR clusters were later found to tend to co-occur in the 120 or so validation repertoires.

The receptor was derived from a woman under 30 in good health and CMV-seropositive. The sequenced material came from PBMCs.

The CDR3 DNA is TGTGCCAGCAGCTCGATAACCCCACAGGGTCTTAACACCGGGGAGCTGTTTTTT. It translates to CASSSITPQGLNTGELFF. The rearrangement links TRBV11-2 to TRBJ2-2, with D possibly being TRBD1 (6 bases). V was clipped by 4 bases and J by 2 bases, with 20 bases between them. The CDR3 is made up of 18 amino acids. CDR1 SGHAT and CDR2 FQNNGV come from the germline V gene. The full variable domain, with the rest looked up from reference TRBV11-2 and TRBJ2-2, is EAGVAQSPRYKIIEKRQSVAFWCNPISGHATLYWYQQILGQGPKLLIQFQNNGVVDDSQLPKDRFSAERLKGVDSTLKIQPAKLEDSAVYLCASSSITPQGLNTGELFFGEGSRLTVL.